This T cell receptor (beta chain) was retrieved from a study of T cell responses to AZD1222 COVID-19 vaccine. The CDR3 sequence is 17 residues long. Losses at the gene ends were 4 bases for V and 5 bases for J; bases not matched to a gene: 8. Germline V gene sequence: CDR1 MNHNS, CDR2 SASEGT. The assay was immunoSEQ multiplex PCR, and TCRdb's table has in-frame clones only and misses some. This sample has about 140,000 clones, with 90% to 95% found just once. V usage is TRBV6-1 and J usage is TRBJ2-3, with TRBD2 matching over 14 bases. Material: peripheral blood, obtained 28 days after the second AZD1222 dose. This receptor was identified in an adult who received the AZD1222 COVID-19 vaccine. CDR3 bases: TGTGCCAGCAGTGGGGGGGGGACTAGCGGGAGTAAAGATACGCAGTATTTT. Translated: CASSGGGTSGSKDTQYF.